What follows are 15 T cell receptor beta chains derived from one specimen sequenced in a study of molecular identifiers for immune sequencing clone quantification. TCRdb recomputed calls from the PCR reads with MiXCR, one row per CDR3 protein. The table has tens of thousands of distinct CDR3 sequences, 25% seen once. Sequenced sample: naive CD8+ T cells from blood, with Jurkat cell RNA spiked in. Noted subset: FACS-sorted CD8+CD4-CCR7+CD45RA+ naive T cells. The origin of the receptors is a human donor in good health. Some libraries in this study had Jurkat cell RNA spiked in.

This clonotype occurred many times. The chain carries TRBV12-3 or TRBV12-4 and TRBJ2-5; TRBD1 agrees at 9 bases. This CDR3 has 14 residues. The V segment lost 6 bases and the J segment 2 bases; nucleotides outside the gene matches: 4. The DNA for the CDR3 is TGTGCCAGCAGAGAAGGGACAGGGCAAGAGACCCAGTACTTC. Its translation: CASREGTGQETQYF.

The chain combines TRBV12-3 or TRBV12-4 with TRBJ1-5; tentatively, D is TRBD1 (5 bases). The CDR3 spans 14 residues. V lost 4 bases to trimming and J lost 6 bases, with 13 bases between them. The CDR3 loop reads CASSYRGICQPQHF. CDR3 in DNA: TGTGCCAGCAGTTATCGGGGGATTTGTCAGCCCCAGCATTTT.

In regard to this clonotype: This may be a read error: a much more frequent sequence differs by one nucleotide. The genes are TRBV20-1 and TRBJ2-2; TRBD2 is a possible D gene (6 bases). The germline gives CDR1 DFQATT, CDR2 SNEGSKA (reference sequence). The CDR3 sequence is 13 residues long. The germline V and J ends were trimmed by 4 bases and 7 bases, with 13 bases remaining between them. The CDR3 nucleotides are TGCAGTGCTAAAGATCGGCGGGGCGGGGAGCTGTTTTTT. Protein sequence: CSAKDRRGGELFF.

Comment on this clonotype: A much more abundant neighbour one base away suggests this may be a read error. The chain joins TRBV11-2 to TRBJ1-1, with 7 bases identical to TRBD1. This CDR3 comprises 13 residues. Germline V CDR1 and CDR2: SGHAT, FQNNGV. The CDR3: CASSRGQNAEAFF. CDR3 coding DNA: TGTGCCAGCAGCAGGGGACAGAACGCTGAAGCTTTCTTT.

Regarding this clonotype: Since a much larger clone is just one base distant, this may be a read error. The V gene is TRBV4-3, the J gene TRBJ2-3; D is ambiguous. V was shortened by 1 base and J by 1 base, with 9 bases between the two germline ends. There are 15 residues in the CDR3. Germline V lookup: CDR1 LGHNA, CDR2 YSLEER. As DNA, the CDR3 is TGCGCCAGCAGCCAAGGTTCAACCGGCACAGATACGCAGTATTTT. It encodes CASSQGSTGTDTQYF.

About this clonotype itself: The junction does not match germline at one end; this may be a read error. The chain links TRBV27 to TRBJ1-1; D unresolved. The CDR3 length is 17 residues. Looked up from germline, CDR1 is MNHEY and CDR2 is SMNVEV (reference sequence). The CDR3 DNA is TGTGCCAGCAGTTTATCCCGGACCGACAATTTTGGCACTGATGCTTTCTTT. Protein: CASSLSRTDNFGTDAFF.

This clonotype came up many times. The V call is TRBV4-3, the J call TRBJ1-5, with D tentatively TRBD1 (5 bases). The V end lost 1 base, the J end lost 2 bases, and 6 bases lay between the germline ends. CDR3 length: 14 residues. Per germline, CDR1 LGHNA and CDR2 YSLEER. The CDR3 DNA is TGCGCCAGCAGCCAAGCGACAGGCAATCAGCCCCAGCATTTT. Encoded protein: CASSQATGNQPQHF.

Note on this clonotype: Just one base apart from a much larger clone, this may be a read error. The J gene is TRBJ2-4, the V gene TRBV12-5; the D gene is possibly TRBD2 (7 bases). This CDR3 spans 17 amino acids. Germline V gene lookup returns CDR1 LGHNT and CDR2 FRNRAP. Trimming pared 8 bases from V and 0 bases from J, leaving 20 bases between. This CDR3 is CASNSGGQGTAKNIQYF. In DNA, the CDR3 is TGTGCTAGTAATTCCGGGGGGCAGGGTACAGCCAAAAACATTCAGTACTTC.

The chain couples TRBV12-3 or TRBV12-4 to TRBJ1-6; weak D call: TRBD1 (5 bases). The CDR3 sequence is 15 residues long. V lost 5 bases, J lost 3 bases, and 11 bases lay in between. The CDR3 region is CASSPDMGYNSPLHF. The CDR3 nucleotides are TGTGCCAGCAGTCCGGACATGGGCTATAATTCACCCCTCCACTTT.

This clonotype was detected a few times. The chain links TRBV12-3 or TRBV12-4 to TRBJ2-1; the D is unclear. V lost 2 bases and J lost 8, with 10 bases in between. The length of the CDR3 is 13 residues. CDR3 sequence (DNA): TGTGCCAGCAGTTTAATCCAGCACCATGAGCAGTTCTTC. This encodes CASSLIQHHEQFF.

The CDR3 region has the DNA TGTGCCAGCAGTTCGACGGGGATCCTAGAGCAGTACTTC. Translating it yields CASSSTGILEQYF. The chain recombines TRBV28 with TRBJ2-7, with D perhaps TRBD2 (5 bases). This CDR3 has 13 residues. The germline V gene encodes CDR1 MDHEN and CDR2 SYDVKM. Trimming left V 4 bases short and J 7 bases short, with 14 bases between.

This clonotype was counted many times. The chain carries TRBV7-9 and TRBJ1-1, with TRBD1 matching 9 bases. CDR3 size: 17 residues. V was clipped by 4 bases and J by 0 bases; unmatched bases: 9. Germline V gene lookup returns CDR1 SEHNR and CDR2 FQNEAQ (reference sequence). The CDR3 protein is CASSSVPGQGMNTEAFF. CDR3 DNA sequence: TGTGCCAGCAGCTCCGTCCCGGGACAGGGAATGAACACTGAAGCTTTCTTT.

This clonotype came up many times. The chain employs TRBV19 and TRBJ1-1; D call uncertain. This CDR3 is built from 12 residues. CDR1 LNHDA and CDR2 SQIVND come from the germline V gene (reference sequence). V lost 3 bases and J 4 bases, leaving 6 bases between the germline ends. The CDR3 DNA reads TGTGCCAGTAGTATCTCATCCACTGAAGCTTTCTTT. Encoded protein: CASSISSTEAFF.

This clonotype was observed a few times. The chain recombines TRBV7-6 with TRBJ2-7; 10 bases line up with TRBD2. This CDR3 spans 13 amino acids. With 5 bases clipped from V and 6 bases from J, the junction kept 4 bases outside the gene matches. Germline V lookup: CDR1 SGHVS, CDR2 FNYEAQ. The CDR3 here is CASSPGLAFEQYF. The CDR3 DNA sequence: TGTGCCAGCAGCCCGGGACTAGCGTTCGAGCAGTACTTC.

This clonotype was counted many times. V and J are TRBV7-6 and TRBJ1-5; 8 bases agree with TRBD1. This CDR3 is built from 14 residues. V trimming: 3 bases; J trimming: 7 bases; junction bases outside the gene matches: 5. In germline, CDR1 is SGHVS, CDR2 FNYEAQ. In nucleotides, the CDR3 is TGTGCCAGCAGCTTGGGGCAGGGGGCACAGCCCCAGCATTTT. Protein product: CASSLGQGAQPQHF.